This entry is about one T cell receptor (beta chain). Its antigen is undetermined. The data were taken from a study of CXCR3-negative and CXCR3-positive naive CD8 T cells. Study-wide points: When CXCR3-positive naive cells were set against CXCR3-negative naive cells, the former had more hydrophobic TRB CDR3s.

From germline, CDR1 is LNHDA and CDR2 SQIVND (reference sequence). This CDR3 has 12 residues. The libraries of TRB cDNA were prepared using 5' RACE with UMI labels. TCRdb reprocessed the 5' RACE reads and stores each CDR3 protein as one record, lacking DNA. Its table records tens of thousands of distinct CDR3 sequences. Sequencing was carried out using naive CXCR3+ CD8+ T cells from blood. Subset indicated: CD45RO-CCR7+CD27+CD95- naive CD8+ T cells expressing CXCR3 (TNR3+). The clonotype originates from a human donor in good health. Some clones in this sample may be carry-over from other donors' samples. V usage is TRBV19 and J usage is TRBJ1-1. The CDR3 spells CASSIAGTEAFF.